A selection of T cell receptor beta chains follows, all from one sample in a study of CD8+CD57+ T cells in acquired aplastic anemia. MiXCR, run by TCRdb on the reads, gives a single entry per CDR3 protein. The top ten clones hold 25% to 35% of a sample with about 120,000 distinct CDR3 sequences, 58% of them seen once. Sequencing input: sorted CD4+, CD8+, or CD8+CD57+ T cells (not recorded which) from PBMCs. Receptors originate from a human donor with aplastic anemia. CDR3s include the opening cysteine and the closing phenylalanine or tryptophan. The D gene is left open where the match is weak. Not every row has a clone size; where given, it reads once, few, many or a size class.

v_call	d_call	clone_size	j_call	cdr3_aa	cdr3_nt
TRBV5-1	TRBD1	.	TRBJ2-5	CASSFGDRGMETQYF	TGCGCCAGCAGCTTCGGGGACAGGGGGATGGAGACCCAGTACTTC
TRBV19	.	.	TRBJ2-7	CASSLEPSSYEQYF	TGTGCCAGCAGCTTAGAGCCAAGCTCCTACGAGCAGTACTTC
TRBV5-1	TRBD1	many	TRBJ1-6	CASSSQTGVASPLHF	TGCGCCAGCAGCTCGCAGACAGGGGTCGCATCACCCCTCCACTTT
TRBV10-1	.	.	TRBJ2-7	CASSHGQIYEQYF	TGTGCCAGCAGCCACGGACAGATCTACGAGCAGTACTTC
TRBV28	.	many	TRBJ2-5	CASSSGFETQYF	TGTGCCAGCAGTTCGGGGTTTGAGACCCAGTACTTC
TRBV24-1	.	.	TRBJ2-5	CATSDLTEETQYF	TGTGCCACCAGTGATTTGACGGAAGAGACCCAGTACTTC
TRBV3-1	.	.	TRBJ1-2	CASSQETEIYCYTF	TGTGCCAGCAGCCAAGAAACAGAGATCTATTGCTACACCTTC
TRBV2	TRBD2	many	TRBJ2-1	CASSGEREYSPGGFF	TGTGCCAGCAGTGGAGAGCGGGAGTATAGTCCTGGCGGGTTCTTC
TRBV15	.	few	TRBJ1-4	CATSRDQVAEKLFF	TGTGCCACCAGCAGAGATCAGGTGGCTGAAAAACTGTTTTTT
TRBV29-1	TRBD1	.	TRBJ2-3	CSVRRDRQADTQYF	TGCAGCGTTCGAAGGGACAGGCAAGCGGATACGCAGTATTTT
TRBV20-1	.	.	TRBJ2-2	CSARVGTGELFF	TGCAGTGCTAGAGTGGGCACCGGGGAGCTGTTTTTT
TRBV2	TRBD1	.	TRBJ2-7	CASSDDRVGNYEQYF	TGTGCCAGCAGCGATGACAGGGTGGGAAACTACGAGCAGTACTTC
TRBV27	TRBD1	.	TRBJ2-7	CASSSRSGTGVTYEQYF	TGTGCCAGCAGTTCCCGTAGTGGGACAGGGGTCACCTACGAGCAGTACTTC
TRBV6-4	.	many	TRBJ2-5	CASSDMEETQYF	TGTGCCAGCAGTGACATGGAAGAGACCCAGTACTTC
TRBV9	.	.	TRBJ2-7	CASSVAGRSYEQYF	TGTGCCAGCAGCGTAGCGGGACGCTCCTACGAGCAGTACTTC
TRBV12-3/TRBV12-4	TRBD1	many	TRBJ1-2	CASSRTGRRYGYTF	TGTGCCAGCAGCCGGACAGGCAGGCGTTATGGCTACACCTTC
TRBV9	.	.	TRBJ2-1	CASSPEGGSYNEQFF	TGTGCCAGCAGTCCCGAAGGGGGATCCTACAATGAGCAGTTCTTC
TRBV20-1	.	many	TRBJ1-1	CSARGASGPVAFF	TGCAGTGCTAGAGGGGCGTCCGGGCCGGTGGCTTTCTTT
TRBV10-3	.	many	TRBJ1-1	CAIRQGDTEAFF	TGTGCCATCAGACAGGGAGACACTGAAGCTTTCTTT
TRBV7-6	TRBD2	many	TRBJ2-1	CASSLPGGAGEQFF	TGTGCCAGCAGCTTACCCGGGGGGGCCGGTGAGCAGTTCTTC
TRBV19	.	.	TRBJ2-7	CASSLLQGGEQYF	TGTGCCAGTAGTTTATTACAGGGTGGCGAGCAGTACTTC
TRBV15	TRBD1	.	TRBJ2-7	CATSSSGTGAYEQYF	TGTGCCACCAGCAGTTCAGGGACAGGGGCCTACGAGCAGTACTTC
TRBV12-3/TRBV12-4	.	many	TRBJ1-5	CASSSYSGPQHF	TGTGCCAGCAGTTCCTACTCGGGGCCCCAGCATTTT
TRBV5-4	TRBD2	few	TRBJ2-1	CASSLFLALFGTSGYNEQFF	TGTGCCAGCAGCTTGTTTCTGGCGTTGTTCGGGACTAGCGGGTACAATGAGCAGTTCTTC
TRBV7-8	TRBD2	many	TRBJ2-7	CASSLAGREQYF	TGTGCCAGCAGCTTAGCCGGGAGGGAGCAGTACTTC
TRBV30	.	.	TRBJ2-7	CACDGGGSYEQYF	TGTGCCTGTGATGGAGGGGGCTCCTACGAGCAGTACTTC
TRBV19	.	many	TRBJ2-7	CASSPHGAGAYEQYF	TGTGCCAGTAGCCCCCATGGGGCAGGGGCCTACGAGCAGTACTTC
TRBV20-1	.	.	TRBJ2-7	CSARRDSYEQYF	TGCAGTGCGCGGCGGGACTCCTACGAGCAGTACTTC
TRBV5-1	.	.	TRBJ2-3	CASEPDGSTDTQYF	TGCGCCAGCGAACCCGACGGTAGCACAGATACGCAGTATTTT
TRBV7-6	.	many	TRBJ2-7	CASSLAPGRGNEQYF	TGTGCCAGCAGCTTAGCGCCGGGCCGGGGGAACGAGCAGTACTTC
TRBV10-3	TRBD2	few	TRBJ2-5	CAISAALAEETQYF	TGTGCCATCAGTGCGGCGCTAGCGGAAGAGACCCAGTACTTC
TRBV28	.	.	TRBJ1-3	CASSPGTTRNTIYF	TGTGCCAGCAGTCCCGGGACCACGAGAAACACCATATATTTT